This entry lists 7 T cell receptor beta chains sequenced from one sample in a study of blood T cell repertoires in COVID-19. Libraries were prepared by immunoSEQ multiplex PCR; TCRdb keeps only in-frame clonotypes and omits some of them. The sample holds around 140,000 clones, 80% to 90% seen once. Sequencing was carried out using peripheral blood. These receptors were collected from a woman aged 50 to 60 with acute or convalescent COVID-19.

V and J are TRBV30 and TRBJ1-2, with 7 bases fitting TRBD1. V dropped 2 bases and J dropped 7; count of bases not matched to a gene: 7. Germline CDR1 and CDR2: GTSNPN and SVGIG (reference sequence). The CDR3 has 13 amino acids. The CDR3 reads CAWSKGTDLGYTF. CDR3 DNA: TGTGCCTGGAGTAAAGGGACAGATCTTGGCTACACCTTC.

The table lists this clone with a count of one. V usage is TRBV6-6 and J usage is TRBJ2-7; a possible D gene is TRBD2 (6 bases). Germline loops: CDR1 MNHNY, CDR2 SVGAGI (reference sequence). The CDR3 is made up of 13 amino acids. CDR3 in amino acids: CDPRGGRPYEQYF. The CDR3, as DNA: TGTGACCCCCGGGGAGGCCGGCCCTACGAGCAGTACTTC.

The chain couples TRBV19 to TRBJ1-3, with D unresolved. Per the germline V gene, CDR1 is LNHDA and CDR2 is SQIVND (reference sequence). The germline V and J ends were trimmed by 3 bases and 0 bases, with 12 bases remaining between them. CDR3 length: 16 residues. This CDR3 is CASSMTLEASGNTIYF. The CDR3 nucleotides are TGTGCCAGTAGTATGACCCTAGAAGCCTCTGGAAACACCATATATTTT.

The CDR3 here is CASSKVSGNYGYTF. The CDR3, as DNA: TGTGCCAGTAGTAAGGTCAGCGGCAACTATGGCTACACCTTC. This sequence joins TRBV19 and TRBJ1-2; no reliable D call. Trimming cost V 4 bases and J 2 bases, with 11 bases left between them. Germline CDR1 reads LNHDA; CDR2 reads SQIVND (reference sequence). The CDR3 is 14 residues long.

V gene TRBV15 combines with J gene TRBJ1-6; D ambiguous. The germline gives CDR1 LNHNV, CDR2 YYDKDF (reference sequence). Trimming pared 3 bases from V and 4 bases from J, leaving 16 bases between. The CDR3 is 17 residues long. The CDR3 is CATSSHRDPSYNSPLHF. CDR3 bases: TGTGCCACCAGCAGTCATCGGGATCCTTCATATAATTCACCCCTCCACTTT.

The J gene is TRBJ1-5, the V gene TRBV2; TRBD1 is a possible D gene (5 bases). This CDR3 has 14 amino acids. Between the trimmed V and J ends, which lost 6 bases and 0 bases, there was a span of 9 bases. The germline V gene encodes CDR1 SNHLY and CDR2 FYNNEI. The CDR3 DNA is TGTGCCAGCAGGAGACAGAGTAGCAATCAGCCCCAGCATTTT. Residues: CASRRQSSNQPQHF.

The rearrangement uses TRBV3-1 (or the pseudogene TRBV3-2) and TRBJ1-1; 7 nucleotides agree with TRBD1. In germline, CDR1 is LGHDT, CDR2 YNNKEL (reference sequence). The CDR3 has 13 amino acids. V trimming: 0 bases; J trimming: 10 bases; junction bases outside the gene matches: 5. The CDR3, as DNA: TGTGCCAGCAGCCAAGACAGGGGGAGTGGAGCTTTCTTT. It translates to CASSQDRGSGAFF.